Below, 10 T cell receptor beta chains from the same sample are listed, as sequenced in a study of shared clonotypes between healthy human individuals. CD45RO negativity and positive selection for CCR7 defined naive CD8 cells, a population that excluded terminally differentiated effector memory CD45RA+ cells. Produced via immunoSEQ multiplex PCR; TCRdb's table is partial and in-frame only. The sample has hundreds of thousands of clones, approximately 96% seen once. The sequencing input was naive CD8+ T cells sorted from blood. The receptor source for this set is a woman aged 30 to 39 in good health.

V is TRBV7-6 and J is TRBJ2-1; no reliable D call. V lost 3 bases and J 5 bases, leaving 5 bases between the germline ends. Germline values: CDR1 SGHVS, CDR2 FNYEAQ. The CDR3 is made up of 12 amino acids. The CDR3 coding sequence is TGTGCCAGCAGCTTGGTGGACAATGAGCAGTTCTTC. Its translation is CASSLVDNEQFF.

The chain combines TRBV9 with TRBJ2-2, with TRBD2 as a possible D gene (6 bases). The length of the CDR3 is 15 residues. The germline CDR1 and CDR2 sequences are SGDLS and YYNGEE. Trimming removed 2 bases from V and 1 base from J, with 9 bases in between. The CDR3 reads CASSVLEGNTGELFF. The CDR3 nucleotides are TGTGCCAGCAGCGTCTTGGAGGGGAACACCGGGGAGCTGTTTTTT.

The rearrangement links TRBV19 to TRBJ2-5, with 9 bases matching TRBD1. With the DNA end fitting TRBJ2-7 better, the J assignment may be wrong. The CDR3 is made up of 14 amino acids. Germline lookup yields CDR1 LNHDA and CDR2 SQIVND (reference sequence). CDR3 in DNA: TGTGCCAGTAGTGACAGGGGGAGCTCCTACGAGCAGTACTTC. Translating it yields CASSDRGSSYEQYF.

The chain uses TRBV10-1 and TRBJ2-7, with TRBD2 matching over 7 bases. Germline trimming cut 0 bases from V and 4 bases from J; bases unmatched to any gene: 12. There are 17 residues in the CDR3. Germline V lookup: CDR1 WNHNN, CDR2 SYGVQD (reference sequence). The chain's CDR3 is CASSESGSGDYLYEQYF. DNA for the CDR3: TGCGCCAGCAGTGAGTCGGGCAGCGGGGACTACCTATACGAGCAGTACTTC.

The chain has TRBV7-8 and TRBJ2-7; D might be TRBD2 (6 bases). CDR1 and CDR2 from the germline V gene are SGHVS and FQNEAQ. The CDR3 is made up of 11 amino acids. Between the trimmed V and J ends, which lost 1 base and 10 bases, there was a span of 8 bases. The DNA for the CDR3 is TGTGCCAGCAGCTTAGGGGACTTACAGTACTTC. Translating it yields CASSLGDLQYF.

The CDR3 DNA is TGTGCCAGCAGATACCGGGACGCCTACGAGCAGTACTTC. Translation: CASRYRDAYEQYF. The chain is built from TRBV27 and TRBJ2-5; D could derive from TRBD1 or TRBD2 (5 bases each). Matching the DNA end better, TRBJ2-7 makes the J call doubtful. CDR3 length equals 13 residues. Germline CDR1 reads MNHEY; CDR2 reads SMNVEV (reference sequence).

The chain employs TRBV7-2 and TRBJ2-7, with TRBD1 as a possible D gene (5 bases). CDR3 length: 14 residues. Trimming cost V 4 bases and J 3 bases, with 13 bases left between them. Germline V gives CDR1 SGHTA, CDR2 FQGNSA. The CDR3 sequence is CASSSPETVYEQYF. Written as DNA, the CDR3 is TGTGCCAGCAGCTCCCCCGAGACAGTCTACGAGCAGTACTTC. Together with reference TRBV7-2 and TRBJ2-7, the CDR3 gives the full variable domain: GAGVSQSPSNKVTEKGKDVELRCDPISGHTALYWYRQSLGQGLEFLIYFQGNSAPDKSGLPSDRFSAERTGGSVSTLTIQRTQQEDSAVYLCASSSPETVYEQYFGPGTRLTVT.

J is TRBJ2-7 and V is TRBV5-5, with a possible D match to TRBD2 (5 bases). The V end lost 0 bases, the J end lost 3 bases, and 13 bases lay between the germline ends. The CDR3 loop spans 15 amino acids. Germline V gives CDR1 SGHKS, CDR2 YYEKEE (reference sequence). CDR3 residues: CASSLAGSSLYEQYF. Here the CDR3 DNA reads TGTGCCAGCAGCTTGGCCGGCTCTAGCCTCTACGAGCAGTACTTC.

J is TRBJ1-5 and V is TRBV6-5; possibly TRBD1 for D (6 bases). Deletions cut 5 bases from V and 9 bases from J, with 8 bases between. The CDR3 has 11 residues. CDR1 and CDR2 from the germline V gene are MNHEY and SVGAGI. In nucleotides, the CDR3 is TGTGCCAGCAGTGGAGGGGGGCCCCAGCATTTT. It yields the protein CASSGGGPQHF.

The V gene is TRBV5-6, the J gene TRBJ2-1; no reliable D call. CDR3 length: 12 residues. With 2 bases removed from V and 8 bases from J, the gap between germline ends came to 8 bases. CDR1 is SGHDT and CDR2 is YYEEEE in the germline V gene. Written as DNA, the CDR3 is TGTGCCAGCAGCTTAGTTATCGATGAGCAGTTCTTC. Translated, it gives CASSLVIDEQFF. The full variable domain, rest sourced from reference TRBV5-6 and TRBJ2-1, is DAGVTQSPTHLIKTRGQQVTLRCSPKSGHDTVSWYQQALGQGPQFIFQYYEEEERQRGNFPDRFSGHQFPNYSSELNVNALLLGDSALYLCASSLVIDEQFFGPGTRLTVL.